The subject of this entry is one T cell receptor (beta chain). Its specificity is unknown. Via MiXCR, TCRdb re-called the 5' RACE reads, giving one row per CDR3 protein. The sample records some 710,000 distinct CDR3 sequences, approximately 6% being singletons. These data come from a study of identical twins. The study, taken as a whole, reports: Abundant beta clonotypes from cord blood had fewer insertions, unlike memory repertoires, which showed none.

The CDR3 has 15 residues. J gave up 7 bases and V 3 bases, and 8 bases lay outside the gene matches. In germline, CDR1 is DFQATT, CDR2 SNEGSKA (reference sequence). The sequence was obtained from a man aged 18 to 35 in good health. The sample comprised naive T cells sorted from blood. The rearrangement links TRBV20-1 to TRBJ1-6; 8 bases are shared with TRBD1. The CDR3 is CSASGGQGANSPLHF. The CDR3, as DNA: TGCAGTGCTAGTGGAGGACAGGGAGCAAATTCACCCCTCCACTTT.